This TCR beta chain comes out of a study of T cell changes during pregnancy in multiple sclerosis. Sequencing used immunoSEQ multiplex PCR; TCRdb keeps in-frame clones, though not all of them. The sample contains around 62,000 clones, approximately 91% of which appear only once. V was clipped by 5 bases and J by 5 bases; unmatched bases: 6. The CDR3 consists of 13 residues. The V gene's germline CDR1 is SEHNR and CDR2 FQNEAQ (reference sequence). Sequencing was performed on CD4+ T cells from peripheral blood mononuclear cells, taken in the first trimester of pregnancy. V is TRBV7-9 and J is TRBJ2-7; TRBD2 matches 7 bases. This sequence was found in a female donor with multiple sclerosis, enrolled in a pregnancy study. The CDR3 reads CASSPGGVNEQYF. CDR3 sequence (DNA): TGTGCCAGCAGCCCGGGGGGTGTGAACGAGCAGTACTTC.